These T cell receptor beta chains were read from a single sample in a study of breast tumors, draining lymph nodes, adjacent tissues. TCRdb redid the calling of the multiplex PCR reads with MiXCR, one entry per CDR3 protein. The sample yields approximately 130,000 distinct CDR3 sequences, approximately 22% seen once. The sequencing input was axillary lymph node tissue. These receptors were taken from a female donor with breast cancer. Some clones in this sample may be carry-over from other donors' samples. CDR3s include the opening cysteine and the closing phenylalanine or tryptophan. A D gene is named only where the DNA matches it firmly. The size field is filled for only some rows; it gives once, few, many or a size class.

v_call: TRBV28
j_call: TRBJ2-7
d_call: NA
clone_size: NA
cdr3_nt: TGTGCCAGCAGTTTGGGCCAGGGCTTACCCTACGAGCAGTACTTC
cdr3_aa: CASSLGQGLPYEQYF

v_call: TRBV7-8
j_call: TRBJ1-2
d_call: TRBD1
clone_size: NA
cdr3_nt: TGTGCCAGCAGCGGACAGACAGGGGGCTATGGCTACACCTTC
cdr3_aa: CASSGQTGGYGYTF

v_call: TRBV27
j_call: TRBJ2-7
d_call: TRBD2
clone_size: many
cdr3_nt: TGTGCCAGCAGACCGACGGGAGGAATATTGTACGAGCAGTACTTC
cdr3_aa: CASRPTGGILYEQYF

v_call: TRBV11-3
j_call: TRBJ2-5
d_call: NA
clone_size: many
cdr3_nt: TGTGCCAGCAGCTTCACGGCCCAGAGTGAGACCCAGTACTTC
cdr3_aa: CASSFTAQSETQYF

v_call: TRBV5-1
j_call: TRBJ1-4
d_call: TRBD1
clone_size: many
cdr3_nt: TGCGCCAGCAGCTTTAAAACAGGGGCAACTAATGAAAAACTGTTTTTT
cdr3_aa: CASSFKTGATNEKLFF

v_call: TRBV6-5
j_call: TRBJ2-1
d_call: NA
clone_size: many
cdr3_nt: TGTGCCAGCAGTTACTCGATAGGGGGAGGGTACAATGAGCAGTTCTTC
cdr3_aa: CASSYSIGGGYNEQFF

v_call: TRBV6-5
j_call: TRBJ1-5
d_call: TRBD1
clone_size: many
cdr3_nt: TGTGCCAGCTCTGGGACAGGGAGCAATCAGCCCCAGCATTTT
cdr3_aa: CASSGTGSNQPQHF

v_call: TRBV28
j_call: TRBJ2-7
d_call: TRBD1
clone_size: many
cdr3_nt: TGTGCCAGCAGCTTCCGGGCCCCCAAAACAGGGGTTGGATCCTTC
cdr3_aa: CASSFRAPKTGVGSF

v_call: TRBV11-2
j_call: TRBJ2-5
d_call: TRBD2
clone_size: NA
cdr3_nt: TGTGCCAGCAGCCTCCTAGCGGGAGGAATTCAAGGGACCCAGTACTTC
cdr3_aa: CASSLLAGGIQGTQYF

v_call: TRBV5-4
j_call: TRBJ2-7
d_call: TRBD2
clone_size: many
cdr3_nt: TGTGCCAGCAGCTGGGGACTAGCGGGAGGGAACGAGCAGTACTTC
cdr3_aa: CASSWGLAGGNEQYF

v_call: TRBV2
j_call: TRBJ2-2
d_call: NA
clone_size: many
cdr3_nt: TGTGCCAGCAGTGAACAGGTTTCTGTCGGGGAGCTGTTTTTT
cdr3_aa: CASSEQVSVGELFF